This T cell receptor beta chain is drawn from a study of pediatric ulcerative colitis. The CDR3 is 14 amino acids. Germline V gene data show CDR1 as MDHEN and CDR2 as SYDVKM. With 3 bases clipped from V and 0 bases from J, the junction kept 0 bases outside the gene matches. This clone has just one count. Clones were sequenced by immunoSEQ multiplex PCR, and TCRdb holds only the in-frame ones, with some missing. The table has about 64,000 clones, about nine tenths seen once. The chain carries TRBV28 and TRBJ2-3; TRBD1 aligns across 7 bases. Sequenced sample: blood. This TCR was recovered from a boy aged 10-17 years with severe ulcerative colitis. CDR3 sequence: CASSLTGSTDTQYF. In DNA, the CDR3 is TGTGCCAGCAGTTTGACAGGGAGCACAGATACGCAGTATTTT.